The T cell receptor (beta chain) under discussion was sequenced for a study of blood T cells in healthy people across ages. Overall study results and limits: Diversity was estimated from one million T cells, and these estimates were considered underestimates. Donors of long life had a larger count of naive CD4+ cells and greater diversity than aged donors. TCR beta diversity correlated strongly with naive T cell percentage.

A second roughly 6 to 11 cycle PCR used barcoded and J-beta primers. The template-switch adaptor was a 5' adaptor with 12 random nucleotides. It tagged each cDNA molecule. TCRdb passed the 5' RACE reads through MiXCR, listing each CDR3 protein once. Of over a million distinct CDR3 sequences listed, roughly two fifths are singletons. In the case of this clonotype: The antigen is undetermined. The junction shows a germline mismatch at one end, possibly a read error.

The CDR3 is 14 amino acids. The chain combines TRBV12-3 or TRBV12-4 with TRBJ2-3; TRBD2 matches at 9 bases. This TCR was recovered from a woman aged 18 to 35 in good health. Source material: blood. CDR3 region: CASTYSGRTDMQYF. The CDR3 DNA reads TGTGCCAGCACCTATAGCGGGAGAACAGATATGCAGTATTTT.